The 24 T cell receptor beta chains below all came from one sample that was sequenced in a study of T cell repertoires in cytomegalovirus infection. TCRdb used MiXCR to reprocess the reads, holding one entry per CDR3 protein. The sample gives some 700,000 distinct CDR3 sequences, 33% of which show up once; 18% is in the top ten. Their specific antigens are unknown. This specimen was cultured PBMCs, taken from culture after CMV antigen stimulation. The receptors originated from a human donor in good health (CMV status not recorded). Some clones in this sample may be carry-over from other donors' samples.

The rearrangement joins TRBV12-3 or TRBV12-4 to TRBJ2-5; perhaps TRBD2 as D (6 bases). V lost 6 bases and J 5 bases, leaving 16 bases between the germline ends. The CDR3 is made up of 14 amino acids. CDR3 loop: CASSPPEGRETQYF. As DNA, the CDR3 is TGTGCCAGCAGCCCCCCGGAGGGCCGGGAGACCCAGTACTTC.

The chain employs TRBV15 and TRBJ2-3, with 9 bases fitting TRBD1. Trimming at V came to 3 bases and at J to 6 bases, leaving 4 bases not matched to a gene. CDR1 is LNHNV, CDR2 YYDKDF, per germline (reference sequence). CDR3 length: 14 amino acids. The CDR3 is CATSRDRGHDTQYF. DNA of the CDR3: TGTGCCACCAGCAGGGACAGGGGCCACGATACGCAGTATTTT.

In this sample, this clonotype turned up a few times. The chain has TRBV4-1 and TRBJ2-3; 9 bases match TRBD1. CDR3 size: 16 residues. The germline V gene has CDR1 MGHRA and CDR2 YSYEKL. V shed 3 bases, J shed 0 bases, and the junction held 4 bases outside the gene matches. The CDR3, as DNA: TGCGCCAGCAGCCAGCCCGGGACAGGGAGCACAGATACGCAGTATTTT. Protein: CASSQPGTGSTDTQYF.

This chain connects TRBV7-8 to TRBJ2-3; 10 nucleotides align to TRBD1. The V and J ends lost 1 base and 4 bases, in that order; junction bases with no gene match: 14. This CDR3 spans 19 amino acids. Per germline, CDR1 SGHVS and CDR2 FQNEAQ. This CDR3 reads CASSLVSLQPGQGSDTQYF. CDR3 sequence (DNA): TGTGCCAGCAGCTTAGTTTCCCTGCAGCCGGGACAGGGGTCAGATACGCAGTATTTT. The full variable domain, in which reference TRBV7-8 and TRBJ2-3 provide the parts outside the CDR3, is GAGVSQSPRYKVAKRGQDVALRCDPISGHVSLFWYQQALGQGPEFLTYFQNEAQLDKSGLPSDRFFAERPEGSVSTLKIQRTQQEDSAVYLCASSLVSLQPGQGSDTQYFGPGTRLTVL.

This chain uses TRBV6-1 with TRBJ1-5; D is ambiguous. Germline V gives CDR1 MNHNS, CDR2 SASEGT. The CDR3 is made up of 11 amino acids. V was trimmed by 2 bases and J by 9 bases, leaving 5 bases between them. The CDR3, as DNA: TGTGCCAGCAGTGAACCATGGCCCCAGCATTTT. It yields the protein CASSEPWPQHF.

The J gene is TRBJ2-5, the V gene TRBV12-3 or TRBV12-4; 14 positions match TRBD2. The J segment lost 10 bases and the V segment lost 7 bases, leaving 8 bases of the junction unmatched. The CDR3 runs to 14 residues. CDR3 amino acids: CASTLGTSGSVQYF. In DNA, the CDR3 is TGTGCCAGCACCCTGGGGACTAGCGGGAGTGTCCAGTACTTC.

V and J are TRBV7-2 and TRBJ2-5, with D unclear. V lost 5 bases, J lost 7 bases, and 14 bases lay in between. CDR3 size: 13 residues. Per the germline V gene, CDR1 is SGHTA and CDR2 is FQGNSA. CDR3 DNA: TGTGCCAGCAGCCGACTCGATGGCGGGACCCAGTACTTC. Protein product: CASSRLDGGTQYF.

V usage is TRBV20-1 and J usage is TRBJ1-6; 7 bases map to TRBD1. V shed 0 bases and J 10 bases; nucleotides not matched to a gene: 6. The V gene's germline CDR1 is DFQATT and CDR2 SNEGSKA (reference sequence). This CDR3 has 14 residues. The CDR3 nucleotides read TGCAGTGCTAGAGAGGGGACAGTAGGGTCACCCCTCCACTTT. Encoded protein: CSAREGTVGSPLHF.

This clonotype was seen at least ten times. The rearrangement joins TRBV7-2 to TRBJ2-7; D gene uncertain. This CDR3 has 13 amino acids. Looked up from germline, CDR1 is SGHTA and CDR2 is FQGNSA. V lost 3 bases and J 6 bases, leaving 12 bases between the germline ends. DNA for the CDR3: TGTGCCAGCAGCTTGGGTAGAACGTCCGAGCAGTACTTC. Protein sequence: CASSLGRTSEQYF.

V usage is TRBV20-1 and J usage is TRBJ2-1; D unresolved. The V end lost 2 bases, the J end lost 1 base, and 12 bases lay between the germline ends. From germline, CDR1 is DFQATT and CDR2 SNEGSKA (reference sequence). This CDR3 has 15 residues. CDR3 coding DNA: TGCAGTGCTAGAATGGATTCAAGATCCTACAATGAGCAGTTCTTC. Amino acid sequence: CSARMDSRSYNEQFF.

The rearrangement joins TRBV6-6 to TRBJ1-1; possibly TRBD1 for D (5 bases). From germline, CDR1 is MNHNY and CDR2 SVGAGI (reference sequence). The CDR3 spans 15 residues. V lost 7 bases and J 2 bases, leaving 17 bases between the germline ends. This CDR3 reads CASNLRAGTNTEAFF. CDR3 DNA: TGTGCCAGCAATCTCCGAGCCGGGACCAACACTGAAGCTTTCTTT.

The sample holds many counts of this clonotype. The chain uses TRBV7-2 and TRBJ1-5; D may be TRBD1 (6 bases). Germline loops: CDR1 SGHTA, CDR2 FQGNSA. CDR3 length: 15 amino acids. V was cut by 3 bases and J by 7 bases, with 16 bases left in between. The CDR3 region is CASSFGHRVGQPQHF. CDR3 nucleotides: TGTGCCAGCAGCTTTGGCCACAGGGTCGGGCAGCCCCAGCATTTT.

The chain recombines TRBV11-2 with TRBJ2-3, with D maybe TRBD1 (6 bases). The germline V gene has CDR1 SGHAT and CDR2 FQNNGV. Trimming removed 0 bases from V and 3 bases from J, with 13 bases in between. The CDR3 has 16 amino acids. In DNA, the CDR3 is TGTGCCAGCAGCTTAGAAGGGACAACCGGGACAGATACGCAGTATTTT. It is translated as CASSLEGTTGTDTQYF.

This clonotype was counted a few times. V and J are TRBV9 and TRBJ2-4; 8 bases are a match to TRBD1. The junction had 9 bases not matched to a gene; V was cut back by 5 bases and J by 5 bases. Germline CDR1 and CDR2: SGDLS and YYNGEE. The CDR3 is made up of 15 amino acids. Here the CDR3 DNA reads TGTGCCAGCAGTCCCGGACAGGGCAGGGAAAACATTCAGTACTTC. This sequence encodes CASSPGQGRENIQYF.

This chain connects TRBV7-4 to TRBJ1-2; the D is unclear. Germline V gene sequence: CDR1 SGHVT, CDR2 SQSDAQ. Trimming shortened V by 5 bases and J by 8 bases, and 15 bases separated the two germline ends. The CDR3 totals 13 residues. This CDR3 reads CASSLSPDGGYTF. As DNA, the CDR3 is TGTGCCAGCAGCCTGAGCCCCGACGGAGGCTACACCTTC.

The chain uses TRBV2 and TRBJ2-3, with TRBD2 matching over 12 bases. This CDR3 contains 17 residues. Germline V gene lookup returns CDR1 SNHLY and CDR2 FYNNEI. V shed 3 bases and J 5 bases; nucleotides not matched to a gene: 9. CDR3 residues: CASSDLASGGDKDTQYF. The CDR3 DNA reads TGTGCCAGCAGTGATCTGGCTAGCGGGGGGGATAAAGATACGCAGTATTTT. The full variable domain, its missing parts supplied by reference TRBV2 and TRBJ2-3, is EPEVTQTPSHQVTQMGQEVILRCVPISNHLYFYWYRQILGQKVEFLVSFYNNEISEKSEIFDDQFSVERPDGSNFTLKIRSTKLEDSAMYFCASSDLASGGDKDTQYFGPGTRLTVL.

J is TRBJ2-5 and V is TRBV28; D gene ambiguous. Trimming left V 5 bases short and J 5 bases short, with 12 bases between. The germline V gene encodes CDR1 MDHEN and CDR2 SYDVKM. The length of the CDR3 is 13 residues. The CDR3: CASSPSRLETQYF. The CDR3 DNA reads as TGTGCCAGCAGTCCGTCGCGGTTGGAGACCCAGTACTTC.

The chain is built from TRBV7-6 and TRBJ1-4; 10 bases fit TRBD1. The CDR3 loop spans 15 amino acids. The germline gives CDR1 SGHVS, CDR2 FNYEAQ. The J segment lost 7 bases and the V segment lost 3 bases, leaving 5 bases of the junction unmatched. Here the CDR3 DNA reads TGTGCCAGCAGCTTGGGACAGGGGTTTGGTGAAAAACTGTTTTTT. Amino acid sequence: CASSLGQGFGEKLFF.

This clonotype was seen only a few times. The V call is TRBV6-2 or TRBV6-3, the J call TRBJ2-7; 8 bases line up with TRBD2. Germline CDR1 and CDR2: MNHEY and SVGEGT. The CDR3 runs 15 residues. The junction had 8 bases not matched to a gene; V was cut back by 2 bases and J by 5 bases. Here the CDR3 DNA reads TGTGCCAGCAGTTACGCGGCTAGCGGGTACCACGAGCAGTACTTC. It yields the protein CASSYAASGYHEQYF.

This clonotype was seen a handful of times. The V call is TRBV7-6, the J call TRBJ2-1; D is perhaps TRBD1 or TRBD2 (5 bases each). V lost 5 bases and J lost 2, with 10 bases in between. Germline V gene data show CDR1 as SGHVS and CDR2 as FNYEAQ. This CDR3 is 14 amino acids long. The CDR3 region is CASSPGTTYNEQFF. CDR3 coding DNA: TGTGCCAGCAGCCCAGGGACCACCTACAATGAGCAGTTCTTC.

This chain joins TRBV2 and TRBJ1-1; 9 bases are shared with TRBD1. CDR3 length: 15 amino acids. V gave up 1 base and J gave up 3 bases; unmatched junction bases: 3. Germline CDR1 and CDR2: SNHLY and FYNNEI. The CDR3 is CASSEGQGGDTEAFF. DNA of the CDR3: TGTGCCAGCAGTGAAGGACAGGGGGGGGACACTGAAGCTTTCTTT.

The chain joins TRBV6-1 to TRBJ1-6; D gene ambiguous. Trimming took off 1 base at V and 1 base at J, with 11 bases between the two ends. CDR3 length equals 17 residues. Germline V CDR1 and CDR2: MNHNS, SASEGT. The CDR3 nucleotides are TGTGCCAGCAGTGAAGAGCCACTGGGGTCCTATAATTCACCCCTCCACTTT. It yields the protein CASSEEPLGSYNSPLHF.

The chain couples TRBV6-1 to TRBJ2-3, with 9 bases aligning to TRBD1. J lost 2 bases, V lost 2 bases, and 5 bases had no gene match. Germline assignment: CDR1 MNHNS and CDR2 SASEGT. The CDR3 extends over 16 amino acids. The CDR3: CASSERGQGITDTQYF. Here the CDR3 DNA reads TGTGCCAGCAGTGAAAGAGGACAGGGGATCACAGATACGCAGTATTTT.

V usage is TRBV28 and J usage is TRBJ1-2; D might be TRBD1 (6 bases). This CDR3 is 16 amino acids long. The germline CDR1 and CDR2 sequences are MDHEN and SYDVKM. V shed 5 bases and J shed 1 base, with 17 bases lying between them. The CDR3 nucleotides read TGTGCCAGCAGTGACCGCCGGCAGGGGCGTAACTATGGCTACACCTTC. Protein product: CASSDRRQGRNYGYTF.